The clone carrying this TCR beta chain was seen at least ten times. Its antigen is unknown. This specimen belongs to a study of T cell repertoires in cytomegalovirus infection. Overall study context: The study used recently identified HLA-C-restricted and well-studied HLA-B-restricted CMV epitopes. Public TCR beta signatures indicated both CMV infection and matching HLA type.

Study conclusions and caveats: Ex vivo responses were dominated by HLA-C-restricted CMV-specific TCR beta clonotypes. The cumulative frequency of public TCR beta families distinguished individuals who carried CMV together with the relevant HLA.

TCRdb re-derived calls from the reads in MiXCR, one entry per CDR3 protein. The sample has around 800,000 distinct CDR3 sequences; approximately 32% are singletons. This clonotype was obtained from a human donor in good health (CMV status not recorded). Some clones in this sample may be carry-over from other donors' samples. Here the sequenced sample was cultured CD8+ T cells from PBMCs, taken from culture after CMV antigen stimulation.

CDR3 nucleotides: TGTGCCAGCAGCCCGGCGGGGGGCTATGGCTACACCTTC. This translates into CASSPAGGYGYTF. The chain carries TRBV27 and TRBJ1-2, with a weak D call TRBD1 (5 bases). V dropped 6 bases and J dropped 4 bases, with 12 bases sitting between them. Germline loops: CDR1 MNHEY, CDR2 SMNVEV (reference sequence). The CDR3 is made up of 13 amino acids.